The entry below gives a single TCR beta chain sequence along with its context. Its target is not known. The sample is drawn from a study of T-cell reconstitution after alpha-beta-depleted transplantation in children. Study-wide results and caveats: Counts and diversity of T cells one year after transplant came mostly from newly produced T cells. TCRbeta diversity was high at day 60 in some patients (a result of surviving recipient T cells and thymic progenitors). Several hundred expanded graft clones reportedly were the source of alpha-beta T cells about two months after transplant.

As it was prepared, the TCRbeta library received unique molecular identifiers. TCRdb processed the PCR reads anew with MiXCR; each CDR3 protein has one entry. This sample yields some 840,000 distinct CDR3 sequences, of which roughly 15% are seen a single time; roughly 5% belongs to the top ten. The CDR3 has 17 residues. V shed 5 bases, J shed 7 bases, and the junction held 13 bases outside the gene matches. From germline, CDR1 is SEHNR and CDR2 FQNEAQ (reference sequence). This rearrangement joins TRBV7-9 to TRBJ1-6; 8 nucleotides align to TRBD1. This specimen was PBMCs, mostly from graft donor cells, taken 360 days after TCRalphabeta/CD19-depleted stem cell transplant. This clonotype was obtained from a male patient younger than 18 who had a stem cell transplant for acute lymphoblastic leukemia, so the T cells may come from the graft donor. The CDR3 here is CASSKYRGNFENSPLHF. The DNA of the CDR3 is TGTGCCAGCAGCAAATACAGGGGGAACTTCGAGAATTCACCCCTCCACTTT.